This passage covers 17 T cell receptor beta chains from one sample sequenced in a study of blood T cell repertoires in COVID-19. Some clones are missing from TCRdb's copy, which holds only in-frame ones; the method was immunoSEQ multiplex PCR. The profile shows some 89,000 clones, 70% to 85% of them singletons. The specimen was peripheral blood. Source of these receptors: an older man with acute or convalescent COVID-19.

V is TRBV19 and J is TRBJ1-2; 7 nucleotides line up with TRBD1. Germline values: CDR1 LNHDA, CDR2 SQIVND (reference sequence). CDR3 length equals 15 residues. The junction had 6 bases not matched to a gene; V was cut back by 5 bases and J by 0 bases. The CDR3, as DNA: TGTGCCAGTAGTCCACGACAGGGCGCTAACTATGGCTACACCTTC. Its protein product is CASSPRQGANYGYTF.

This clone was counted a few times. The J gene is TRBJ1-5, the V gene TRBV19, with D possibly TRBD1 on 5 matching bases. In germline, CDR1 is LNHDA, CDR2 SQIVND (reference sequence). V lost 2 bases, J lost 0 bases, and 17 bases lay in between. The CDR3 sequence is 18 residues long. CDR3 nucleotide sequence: TGTGCCAGTAGTATATTAACCCCTAGACAGTTTAGCAATCAGCCCCAGCATTTT. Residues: CASSILTPRQFSNQPQHF. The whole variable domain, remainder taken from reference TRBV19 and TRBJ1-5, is DGGITQSPKYLFRKEGQNVTLSCEQNLNHDAMYWYRQDPGQGLRLIYYSQIVNDFQKGDIAEGYSVSREKKESFPLTVTSAQKNPTAFYLCASSILTPRQFSNQPQHFGDGTRLSIL.

The CDR3 region is CASSSGQPNEKLFF. DNA of the CDR3: TGTGCCAGCAGCTCGGGACAGCCTAATGAAAAACTGTTTTTT. The chain joins TRBV5-6 to TRBJ1-4; 7 positions match TRBD1. Germline trimming cut 3 bases from V and 3 bases from J; bases unmatched to any gene: 2. CDR3 size: 14 residues. Per germline, CDR1 SGHDT and CDR2 YYEEEE.

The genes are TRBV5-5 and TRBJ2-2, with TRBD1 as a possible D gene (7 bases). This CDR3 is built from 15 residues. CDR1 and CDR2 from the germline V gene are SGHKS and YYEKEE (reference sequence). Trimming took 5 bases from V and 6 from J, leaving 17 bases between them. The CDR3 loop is CASSRQGGRAGELFF. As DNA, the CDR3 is TGTGCCAGCAGTAGACAGGGAGGAAGGGCCGGGGAGCTGTTTTTT.

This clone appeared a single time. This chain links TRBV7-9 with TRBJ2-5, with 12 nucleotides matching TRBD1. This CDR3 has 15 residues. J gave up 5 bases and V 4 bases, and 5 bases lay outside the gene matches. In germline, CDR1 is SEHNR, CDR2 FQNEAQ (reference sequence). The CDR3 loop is CASSSGTGGWETQYF. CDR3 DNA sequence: TGTGCCAGCAGCTCGGGGACAGGGGGCTGGGAGACCCAGTACTTC. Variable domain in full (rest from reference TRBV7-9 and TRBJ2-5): DTGVSQNPRHKITKRGQNVTFRCDPISEHNRLYWYRQTLGQGPEFLTYFQNEAQLEKSRLLSDRFSAERPKGSFSTLEIQRTEQGDSAMYLCASSSGTGGWETQYFGPGTRLLVL.

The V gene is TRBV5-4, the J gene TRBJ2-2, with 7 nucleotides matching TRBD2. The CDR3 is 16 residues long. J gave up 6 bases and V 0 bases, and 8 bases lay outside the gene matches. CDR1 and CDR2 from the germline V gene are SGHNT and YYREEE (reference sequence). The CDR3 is CASSLAGGISPGELFF. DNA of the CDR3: TGTGCCAGCAGCTTGGCCGGGGGGATTAGTCCCGGGGAGCTGTTTTTT.

DNA of the CDR3: TGTGCCAGCAGCTTAGATCAGGGCTCCTACAATGAGCAGTTCTTC. Its translation is CASSLDQGSYNEQFF. This chain connects TRBV11-2 to TRBJ2-1, with a tentative D call TRBD1 (5 bases). CDR3 length: 15 residues. The germline V gene has CDR1 SGHAT and CDR2 FQNNGV. V dropped 0 bases and J dropped 0 bases, with 6 bases sitting between them. The variable domain in full, with the rest retrieved from reference TRBV11-2 and TRBJ2-1, is EAGVAQSPRYKIIEKRQSVAFWCNPISGHATLYWYQQILGQGPKLLIQFQNNGVVDDSQLPKDRFSAERLKGVDSTLKIQPAKLEDSAVYLCASSLDQGSYNEQFFGPGTRLTVL.

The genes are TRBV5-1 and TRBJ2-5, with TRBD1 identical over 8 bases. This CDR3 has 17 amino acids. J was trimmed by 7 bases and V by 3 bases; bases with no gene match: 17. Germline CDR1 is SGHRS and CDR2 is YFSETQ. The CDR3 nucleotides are TGCGCCAGCAGCTCCTACTACAGGGGGTGGACCATGGGGACCCAGTACTTC. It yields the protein CASSSYYRGWTMGTQYF.

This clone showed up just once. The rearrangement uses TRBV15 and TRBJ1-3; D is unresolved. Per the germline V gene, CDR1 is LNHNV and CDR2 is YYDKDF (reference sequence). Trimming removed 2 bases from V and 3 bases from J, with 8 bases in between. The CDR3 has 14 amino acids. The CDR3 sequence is CATSRPGIGNTIYF. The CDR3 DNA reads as TGTGCCACCAGCAGACCAGGAATTGGAAACACCATATATTTT.

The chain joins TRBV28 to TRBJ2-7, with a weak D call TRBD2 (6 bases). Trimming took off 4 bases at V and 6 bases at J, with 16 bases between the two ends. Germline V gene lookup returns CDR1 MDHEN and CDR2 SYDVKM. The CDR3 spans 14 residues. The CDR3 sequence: CASSSRWGGGEQYV. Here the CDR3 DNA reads TGTGCCAGCAGTTCCCGTTGGGGAGGCGGCGAGCAGTACGTC.

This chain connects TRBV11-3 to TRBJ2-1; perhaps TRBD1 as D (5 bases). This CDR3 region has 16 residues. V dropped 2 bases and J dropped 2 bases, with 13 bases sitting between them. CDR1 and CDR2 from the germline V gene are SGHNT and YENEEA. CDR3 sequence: CASSLRAGPPYNEQFF. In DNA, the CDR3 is TGTGCCAGCAGCTTAAGGGCAGGGCCCCCCTACAATGAGCAGTTCTTC.

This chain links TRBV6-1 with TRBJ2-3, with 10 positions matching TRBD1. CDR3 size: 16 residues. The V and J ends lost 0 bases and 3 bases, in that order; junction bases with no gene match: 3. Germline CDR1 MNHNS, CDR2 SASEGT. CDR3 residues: CASSEAGGQGTDTQYF. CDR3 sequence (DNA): TGTGCCAGCAGTGAAGCAGGGGGACAGGGGACAGATACGCAGTATTTT.

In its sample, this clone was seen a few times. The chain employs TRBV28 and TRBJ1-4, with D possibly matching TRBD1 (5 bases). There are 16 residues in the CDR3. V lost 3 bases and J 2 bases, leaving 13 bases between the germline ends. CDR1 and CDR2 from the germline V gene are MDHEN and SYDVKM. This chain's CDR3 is CASSFLQGRTNEKLFF. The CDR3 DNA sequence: TGTGCCAGCAGTTTCCTGCAGGGTAGGACTAATGAAAAACTGTTTTTT. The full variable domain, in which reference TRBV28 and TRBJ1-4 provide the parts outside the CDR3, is DVKVTQSSRYLVKRTGEKVFLECVQDMDHENMFWYRQDPGLGLRLIYFSYDVKMKEKGDIPEGYSVSREKKERFSLILESASTNQTSMYLCASSFLQGRTNEKLFFGSGTQLSVL.

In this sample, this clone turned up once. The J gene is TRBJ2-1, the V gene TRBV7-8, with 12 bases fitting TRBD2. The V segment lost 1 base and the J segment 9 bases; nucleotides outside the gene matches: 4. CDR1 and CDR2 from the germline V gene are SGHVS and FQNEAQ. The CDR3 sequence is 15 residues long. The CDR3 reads CASSLVTSGGFEQFF. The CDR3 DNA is TGTGCCAGCAGCTTAGTTACTAGCGGGGGGTTTGAGCAGTTCTTC.

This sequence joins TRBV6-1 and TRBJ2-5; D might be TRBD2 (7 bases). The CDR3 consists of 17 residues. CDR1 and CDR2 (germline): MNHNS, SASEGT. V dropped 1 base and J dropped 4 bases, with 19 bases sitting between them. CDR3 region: CASSEGGGAGERETQYF. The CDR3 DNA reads TGTGCCAGCAGTGAAGGGGGAGGGGCAGGGGAACGAGAGACCCAGTACTTC.

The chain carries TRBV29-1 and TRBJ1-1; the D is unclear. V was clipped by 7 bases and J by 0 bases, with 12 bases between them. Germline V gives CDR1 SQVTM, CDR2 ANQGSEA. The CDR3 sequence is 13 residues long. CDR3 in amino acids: CSASKNMNTEAFF. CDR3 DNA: TGCAGCGCCTCAAAAAACATGAACACTGAAGCTTTCTTT.

In DNA, the CDR3 is TGTGCCAGCAGCCAAGACCCGGGAGGGGGTGGCAATCAGCCCCAGCATTTT. Its protein product is CASSQDPGGGGNQPQHF. The chain carries TRBV3-1 (or the pseudogene TRBV3-2) and TRBJ1-5, with a possible D match to TRBD1 (6 bases). V was shortened by 0 bases and J by 2 bases, with 14 bases between the two germline ends. Germline values: CDR1 LGHDT, CDR2 YNNKEL (reference sequence). The CDR3 is made up of 17 amino acids.